The 22 T cell receptor beta chains below all came from one sample that was sequenced in a study of T cells after yellow fever vaccination. Using its own MiXCR run on the 5' RACE reads, TCRdb lists one record per CDR3 protein. This sample carries 20,000 to 25,000 distinct CDR3 sequences, less than 3.5% of them seen once, and the ten largest clones take 0.98%. The sample consisted of PBMCs, either bulk or a sorted T-cell subset (CD4+, CD8+, memory, or dextramer-sorted; not recorded which), taken about 49 days after the first yellow fever vaccination. These receptor sequences come from a man aged 18 to 29 who received the YFV17D yellow fever vaccine.

This clonotype is deemed medium-sized (0.01 to 0.1%). This rearrangement joins TRBV5-1 to TRBJ2-7; tentatively, D is TRBD1 or TRBD2 (5 bases each). Trimming cost V 0 bases and J 2 bases, with 12 bases left between them. The CDR3 runs to 15 residues. Germline V gene sequence: CDR1 SGHRS, CDR2 YFSETQ. The chain's CDR3 is CASSLDGTPTYEQYV. Here the CDR3 DNA reads TGCGCCAGCAGCTTGGACGGGACCCCCACCTACGAGCAGTACGTC.

About this clonotype: A read error may produce the germline difference seen at one junction end. The chain uses TRBV7-2 and TRBJ2-1, with a possible D match to TRBD1 (6 bases). Germline loops: CDR1 SGHTA, CDR2 FQGNSA. The CDR3 spans 12 residues. CDR3 loop: CASSQTGNEQFF. For the CDR3, the DNA is TGTGCTAGCAGCCAAACAGGGAATGAGCAGTTCTTC.

This clonotype was observed many times. V is TRBV19 and J is TRBJ2-7; 13 bases align to TRBD2. Trimming took 6 bases from V and 3 from J; bases not matched to a gene: 8. The CDR3 sequence is 16 residues long. The germline CDR1 and CDR2 sequences are LNHDA and SQIVND (reference sequence). CDR3 loop: CASSETSGGPVYEQYF. Here the CDR3 DNA reads TGTGCCAGTAGCGAGACTAGCGGGGGGCCTGTCTACGAGCAGTACTTC.

The rearrangement links TRBV20-1 to TRBJ2-7; weak D call: TRBD1 (6 bases). CDR1 is DFQATT and CDR2 is SNEGSKA in the germline V gene (reference sequence). The CDR3 consists of 12 residues. Trimming cost V 3 bases and J 4 bases, with 10 bases left between them. CDR3 region: CSASTTGYEQYF. The CDR3 DNA is TGCAGTGCTAGCACCACAGGGTACGAGCAGTACTTC.

This clonotype came up many times. J is TRBJ2-3 and V is TRBV7-2; 10 bases agree with TRBD2. The CDR3 length is 14 residues. Germline V gene lookup returns CDR1 SGHTA and CDR2 FQGNSA. The V and J ends lost 4 bases and 4 bases, in that order; junction bases with no gene match: 2. CDR3 in DNA: TGTGCCAGCAGCTCTAGCGGGGGAGCAGATACGCAGTATTTT. Translating it yields CASSSSGGADTQYF. The variable domain in full, with the rest retrieved from reference TRBV7-2 and TRBJ2-3, is GAGVSQSPSNKVTEKGKDVELRCDPISGHTALYWYRQSLGQGLEFLIYFQGNSAPDKSGLPSDRFSAERTGGSVSTLTIQRTQQEDSAVYLCASSSSGGADTQYFGPGTRLTVL.

This clonotype was seen repeatedly, ten times or more. V and J are TRBV4-1 and TRBJ2-4, with 9 bases fitting TRBD1. Germline V lookup: CDR1 MGHRA, CDR2 YSYEKL. V lost 6 bases and J lost 6; bases outside the gene matches: 15. CDR3 length equals 17 residues. CDR3 in amino acids: CASRRAGGTGLGNIQYF. The CDR3 region has the DNA TGCGCCAGCAGGCGGGCCGGAGGGACAGGGCTCGGAAACATTCAGTACTTC.

Ten or more counts support this clonotype. This chain links TRBV3-1 with TRBJ2-7; D might be TRBD1 or TRBD2, each matching 5 bases. Looked up from germline, CDR1 is LGHDT and CDR2 is YNNKEL (reference sequence). There are 14 residues in the CDR3. With 4 bases removed from V and 2 bases from J, the gap between germline ends came to 12 bases. DNA for the CDR3: TGTGCCAGCAGCCTTGGGACGGATCCCTACGAGCAGTACTTC. Its translation is CASSLGTDPYEQYF.

This clonotype was observed at least ten times. V and J are TRBV5-1 and TRBJ2-3, with D unresolved. The CDR3 has 15 residues. The germline V gene has CDR1 SGHRS and CDR2 YFSETQ. V was pared by 0 bases and J by 2 bases, with 10 bases between. CDR3 nucleotides: TGCGCCAGCAGCTTGGAATCCAGGCCCACAGATACGCAGTATTTT. This codes for CASSLESRPTDTQYF.

J is TRBJ2-2 and V is TRBV24-1; 8 bases fit TRBD1. Germline V lookup: CDR1 KGHDR, CDR2 SFDVKD. This CDR3 spans 21 amino acids. CDR3 in amino acids: CGASDLLDKRDRRKYSGELFF. The CDR3 bases are TGTGGGGCCAGTGATTTGCTTGATAAAAGGGACAGGAGGAAATATTCCGGGGAGCTGTTTTTT.

This clonotype was observed many times. This sequence joins TRBV12-3 or TRBV12-4 and TRBJ1-1; TRBD1 aligns across 10 bases. The length of the CDR3 is 17 residues. V lost 6 bases to trimming and J lost 4 bases; unmatched junction nucleotides: 14. The CDR3 protein is CASSPLRQGAYTTEAFF. CDR3 sequence (DNA): TGTGCCAGCAGCCCCCTCCGACAGGGGGCTTATACCACTGAAGCTTTCTTT.

There are many counts of this clonotype. The V call is TRBV25-1, the J call TRBJ2-3; no firm D call. The CDR3 covers 16 residues. With 6 bases removed from V and 3 bases from J, the gap between germline ends came to 19 bases. The germline CDR1 and CDR2 sequences are MGHDK and SYGVNS. The CDR3 DNA reads TGTGCCAGCAGCCCTTCCTATGCCCCGTTAACAGATACGCAGTATTTT. This codes for CASSPSYAPLTDTQYF.

This clonotype showed up many times. The chain joins TRBV5-1 to TRBJ1-1; TRBD1 is a possible D gene (5 bases). The V end was cut by 3 bases, the J end by 0 bases, with 9 bases between. The CDR3 is 14 residues long. Germline V lookup: CDR1 SGHRS, CDR2 YFSETQ. CDR3: CASSSPGMNTEAFF. The CDR3 DNA reads TGCGCCAGCAGCTCTCCAGGGATGAACACTGAAGCTTTCTTT.

Many counts were recorded for this clonotype. This rearrangement joins TRBV19 to TRBJ1-2; 7 bases fit TRBD1. In germline, CDR1 is LNHDA, CDR2 SQIVND (reference sequence). V trimming: 5 bases; J trimming: 10 bases; junction bases outside the gene matches: 10. This CDR3 region has 13 residues. This CDR3 reads CASSSDRRLSYTF. As DNA, the CDR3 is TGTGCCAGTAGTTCGGACAGGCGGTTATCCTACACCTTC. Using reference TRBV19 and TRBJ1-2 for the parts outside the CDR3, the full variable domain is DGGITQSPKYLFRKEGQNVTLSCEQNLNHDAMYWYRQDPGQGLRLIYYSQIVNDFQKGDIAEGYSVSREKKESFPLTVTSAQKNPTAFYLCASSSDRRLSYTFGSGTRLTVV.

This clonotype has a count of ten or more. V usage is TRBV7-2 and J usage is TRBJ2-3; 11 nucleotides align to TRBD2. The CDR3 runs to 18 residues. Germline V gives CDR1 SGHTA, CDR2 FQGNSA. The V and J ends lost 2 bases and 5 bases, in that order; junction bases with no gene match: 12. CDR3 region: CASSLRRSSGGPGDTQYF. In DNA form, the CDR3 reads TGTGCCAGCAGCTTAAGGAGGTCTAGCGGGGGGCCGGGAGATACGCAGTATTTT. The full variable domain, its missing parts supplied by reference TRBV7-2 and TRBJ2-3, is GAGVSQSPSNKVTEKGKDVELRCDPISGHTALYWYRQSLGQGLEFLIYFQGNSAPDKSGLPSDRFSAERTGGSVSTLTIQRTQQEDSAVYLCASSLRRSSGGPGDTQYFGPGTRLTVL.

This clonotype turned up a few times. Possible read error: a much larger clone is one base away. The chain employs TRBV20-1 and TRBJ1-2; 11 bases fit TRBD1. The germline CDR1 and CDR2 sequences are DFQATT and SNEGSKA (reference sequence). The CDR3 length is 15 residues. CDR3 in DNA: TGCTGTGCTAGAGAAAGGACAGGGGGCCTGGGTGGCTACACCTTC. Translated: CCARERTGGLGGYTF.

This clonotype has at least ten counts. The V call is TRBV3-1, the J call TRBJ1-2; TRBD1 might be the D (5 bases). The CDR3 is 16 residues long. Germline loops: CDR1 LGHDT, CDR2 YNNKEL (reference sequence). V was trimmed by 0 bases and J by 5 bases, leaving 16 bases between them. The CDR3 reads CASSQDNFGGNYGYTF. CDR3 coding DNA: TGTGCCAGCAGCCAAGATAATTTCGGGGGAAATTATGGCTACACCTTC.

This clonotype was counted many times. The chain couples TRBV20-1 to TRBJ2-1; 9 nucleotides agree with TRBD1. The ends lost 3 bases at V and 12 bases at J; junction bases unmatched: 33. CDR1 is DFQATT, CDR2 SNEGSKA, per germline (reference sequence). CDR3 size: 21 residues. The CDR3 here is CSARGHHRDRVLARVPGTQFF. CDR3 nucleotides: TGCAGTGCTAGGGGCCACCACCGGGACAGGGTTCTGGCAAGGGTGCCGGGAACGCAGTTCTTC.

Many counts were recorded for this clonotype. The chain uses TRBV6-1 and TRBJ2-2; D is uncertain. CDR3 length: 14 residues. Germline V gives CDR1 MNHNS, CDR2 SASEGT. V was clipped by 6 bases and J by 1 base, with 9 bases between them. DNA for the CDR3: TGTGCCAGCAGAGTGAACAGGAACACCGGGGAGCTGTTTTTT. Its protein product is CASRVNRNTGELFF.

This clonotype was seen at least ten times. The gene calls are TRBV5-1 and TRBJ2-7, with 10 nucleotides matching TRBD1. V lost 4 bases to trimming and J lost 6 bases; unmatched junction nucleotides: 7. Germline values: CDR1 SGHRS, CDR2 YFSETQ. The CDR3 sequence is 14 residues long. This CDR3 reads CASSPGQGFSEQYF. For the CDR3, the DNA is TGCGCCAGCAGCCCGGGACAGGGGTTTTCCGAGCAGTACTTC.

The chain combines TRBV10-3 with TRBJ2-3; a weak D match, TRBD2 (6 bases). The V end was cut by 0 bases, the J end by 7 bases, with 14 bases between. The CDR3 is 15 amino acids. Looked up from germline, CDR1 is ENHRY and CDR2 is SYGVKD. CDR3 protein: CAISESGPRGNTQYF. The CDR3 nucleotides read TGTGCCATCAGTGAGTCGGGACCTCGGGGGAATACGCAGTATTTT.

This clonotype was seen ten or more times. The V and J genes are TRBV5-6 and TRBJ2-7; 9 bases line up with TRBD1. Per the germline V gene, CDR1 is SGHDT and CDR2 is YYEEEE. V lost 4 bases, J lost 1 base, and 12 bases stayed unmatched. The CDR3 extends over 17 amino acids. CDR3 coding DNA: TGTGCCAGCAGCGCTTACCGGGACAGGGCAGGGTCCTACGAGCAGTACGTC. Its protein is CASSAYRDRAGSYEQYV.

The sample holds many counts of this clonotype. The rearrangement joins TRBV5-1 to TRBJ2-5; D call uncertain. The CDR3 contains 16 residues. The germline CDR1 and CDR2 sequences are SGHRS and YFSETQ. Trimming cost V 4 bases and J 4 bases, with 20 bases left between them. CDR3 protein: CASSPLGPSWGETQYF. In DNA, the CDR3 is TGCGCCAGCAGCCCCCTTGGACCATCGTGGGGAGAGACCCAGTACTTC.